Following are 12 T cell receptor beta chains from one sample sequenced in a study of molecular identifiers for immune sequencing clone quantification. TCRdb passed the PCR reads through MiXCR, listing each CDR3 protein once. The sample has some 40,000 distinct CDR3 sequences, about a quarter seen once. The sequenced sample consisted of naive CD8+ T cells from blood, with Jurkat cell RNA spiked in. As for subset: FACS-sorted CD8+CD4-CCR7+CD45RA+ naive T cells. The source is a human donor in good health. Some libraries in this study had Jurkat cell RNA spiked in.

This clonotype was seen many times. The CDR3 DNA follows: TGTGCCAGCAGTTTACCCATCCGGGACCGAGCATCTCAAGAGACCCAGTACTTC. This encodes CASSLPIRDRASQETQYF. The rearrangement links TRBV28 to TRBJ2-5; the D gene could be TRBD1 or TRBD2 (5 bases each). Germline V gene lookup returns CDR1 MDHEN and CDR2 SYDVKM. Between the trimmed V and J ends, which lost 2 bases and 2 bases, there was a span of 21 bases. This CDR3 is 18 amino acids long. The entire variable domain, with the rest obtained from reference TRBV28 and TRBJ2-5, is as follows: DVKVTQSSRYLVKRTGEKVFLECVQDMDHENMFWYRQDPGLGLRLIYFSYDVKMKEKGDIPEGYSVSREKKERFSLILESASTNQTSMYLCASSLPIRDRASQETQYFGPGTRLLVL.

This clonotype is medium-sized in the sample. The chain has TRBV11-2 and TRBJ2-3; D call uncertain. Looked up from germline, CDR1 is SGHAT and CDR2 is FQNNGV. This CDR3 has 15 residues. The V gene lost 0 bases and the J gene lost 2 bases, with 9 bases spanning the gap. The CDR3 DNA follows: TGTGCCAGCAGCTTAGAGGGGATCGACACAGATACGCAGTATTTT. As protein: CASSLEGIDTDTQYF.

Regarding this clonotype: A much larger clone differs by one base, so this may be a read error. DNA of the CDR3: TGTGCCAGCAGCTTACGTAAGGACGGGGTTACGCAGTATTTT. Amino acids: CASSLRKDGVTQYF. The chain joins TRBV11-3 to TRBJ2-3; D perhaps matches TRBD2 (5 bases). CDR1 and CDR2 (germline): SGHNT, YENEEA. The CDR3 contains 14 residues. Trimming removed 2 bases from V and 8 bases from J, with 14 bases in between.

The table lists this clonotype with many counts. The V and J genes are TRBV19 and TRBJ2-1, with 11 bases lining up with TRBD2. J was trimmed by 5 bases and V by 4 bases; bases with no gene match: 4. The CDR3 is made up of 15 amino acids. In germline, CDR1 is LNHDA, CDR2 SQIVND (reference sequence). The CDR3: CASSNSGGGNNEQFF. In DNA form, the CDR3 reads TGTGCCAGTAGTAATAGCGGGGGGGGGAACAATGAGCAGTTCTTC.

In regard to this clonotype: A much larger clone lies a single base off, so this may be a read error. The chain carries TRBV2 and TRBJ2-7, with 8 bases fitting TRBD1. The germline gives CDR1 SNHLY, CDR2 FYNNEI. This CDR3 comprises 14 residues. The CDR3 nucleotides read TGTGCCAGCAGTGTTCGGACAGGGTACTACGAGCAGCACTTC. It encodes CASSVRTGYYEQHF. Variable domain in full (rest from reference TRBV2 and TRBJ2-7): EPEVTQTPSHQVTQMGQEVILRCVPISNHLYFYWYRQILGQKVEFLVSFYNNEISEKSEIFDDQFSVERPDGSNFTLKIRSTKLEDSAMYFCASSVRTGYYEQHFGPGTRLTVT.

The chain's CDR3 is CASSQPGQAGELFF. The CDR3 nucleotides are TGCGCCAGCAGCCAACCGGGACAGGCCGGGGAGCTGTTTTTT. J is TRBJ2-2 and V is TRBV4-3; 8 bases align to TRBD1. Germline values: CDR1 LGHNA, CDR2 YSLEER. The CDR3 has 14 residues. Trimming removed 2 bases from V and 6 bases from J; junction bases left unmatched: 2.

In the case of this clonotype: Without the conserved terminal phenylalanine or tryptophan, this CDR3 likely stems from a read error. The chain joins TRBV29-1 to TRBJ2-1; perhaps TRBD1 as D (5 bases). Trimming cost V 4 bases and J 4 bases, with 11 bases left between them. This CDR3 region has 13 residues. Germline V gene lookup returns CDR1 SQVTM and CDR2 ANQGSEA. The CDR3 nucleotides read TGCAGCGTTGTAGGGGCATCGTACAATGAGCAGTTCCTC. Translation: CSVVGASYNEQFL.

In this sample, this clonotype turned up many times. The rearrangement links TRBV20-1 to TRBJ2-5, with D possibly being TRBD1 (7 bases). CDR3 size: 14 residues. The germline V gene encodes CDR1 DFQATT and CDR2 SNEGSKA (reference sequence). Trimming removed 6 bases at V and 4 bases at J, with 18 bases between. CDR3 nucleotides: TGCAGTGCCCCGGAGGGGGCATCTAGAGAGACCCAGTACTTC. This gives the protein CSAPEGASRETQYF.

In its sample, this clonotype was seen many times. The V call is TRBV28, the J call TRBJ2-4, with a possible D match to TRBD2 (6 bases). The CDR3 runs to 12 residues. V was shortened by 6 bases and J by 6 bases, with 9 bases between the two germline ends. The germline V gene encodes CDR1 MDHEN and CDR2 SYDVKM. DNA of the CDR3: TGTGCCAGCAGCTACGGGGGAAACATTCAGTACTTC. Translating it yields CASSYGGNIQYF.

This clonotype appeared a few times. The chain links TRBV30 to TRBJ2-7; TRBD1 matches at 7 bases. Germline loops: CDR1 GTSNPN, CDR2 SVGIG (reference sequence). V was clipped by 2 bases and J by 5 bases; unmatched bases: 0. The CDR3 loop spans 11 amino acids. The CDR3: CAWSTGDEQYF. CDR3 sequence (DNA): TGTGCCTGGAGTACAGGGGACGAGCAGTACTTC.

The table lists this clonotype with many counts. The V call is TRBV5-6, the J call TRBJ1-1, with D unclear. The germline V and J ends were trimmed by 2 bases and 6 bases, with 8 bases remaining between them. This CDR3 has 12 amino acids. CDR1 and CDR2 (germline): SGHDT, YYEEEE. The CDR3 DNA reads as TGTGCCAGCAGCTTCCTTACCTCTGAAGCTTTCTTT. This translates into CASSFLTSEAFF.

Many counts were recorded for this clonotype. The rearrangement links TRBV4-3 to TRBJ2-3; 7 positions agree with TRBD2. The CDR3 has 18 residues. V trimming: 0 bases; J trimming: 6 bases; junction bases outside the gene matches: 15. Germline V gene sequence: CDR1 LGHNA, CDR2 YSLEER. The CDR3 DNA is TGCGCCAGCAGCCAAGATGGGGGAGGGCCAGGGTTCGGCGATACGCAGTATTTT. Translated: CASSQDGGGPGFGDTQYF.